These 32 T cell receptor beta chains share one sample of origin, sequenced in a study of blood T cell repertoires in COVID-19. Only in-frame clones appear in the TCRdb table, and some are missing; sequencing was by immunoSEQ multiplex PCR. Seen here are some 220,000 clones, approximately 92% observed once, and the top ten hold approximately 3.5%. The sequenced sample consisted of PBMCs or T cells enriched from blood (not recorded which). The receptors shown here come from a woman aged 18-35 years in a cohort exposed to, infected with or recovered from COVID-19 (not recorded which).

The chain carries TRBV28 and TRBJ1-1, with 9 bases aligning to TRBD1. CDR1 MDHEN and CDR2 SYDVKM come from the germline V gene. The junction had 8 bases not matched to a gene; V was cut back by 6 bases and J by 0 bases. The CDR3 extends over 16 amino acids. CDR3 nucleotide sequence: TGTGCCAGCAGCTCGGGAGGGACAGGGATGAACACTGAAGCTTTCTTT. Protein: CASSSGGTGMNTEAFF.

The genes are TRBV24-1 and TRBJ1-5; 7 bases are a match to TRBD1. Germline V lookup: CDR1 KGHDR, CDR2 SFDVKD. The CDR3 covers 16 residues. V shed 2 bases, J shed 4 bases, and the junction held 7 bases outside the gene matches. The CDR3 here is CATSDSYRGLNQPQHF. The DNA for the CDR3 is TGTGCCACCAGTGATTCCTACAGGGGTTTAAATCAGCCCCAGCATTTT.

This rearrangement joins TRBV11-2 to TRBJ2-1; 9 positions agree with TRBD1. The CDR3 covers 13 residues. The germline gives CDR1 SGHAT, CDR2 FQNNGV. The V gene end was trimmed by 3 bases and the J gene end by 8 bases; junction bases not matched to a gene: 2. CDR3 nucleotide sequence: TGTGCCAGCAGCTTGACAGGGGGGTATGAGCAGTTCTTC. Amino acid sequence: CASSLTGGYEQFF.

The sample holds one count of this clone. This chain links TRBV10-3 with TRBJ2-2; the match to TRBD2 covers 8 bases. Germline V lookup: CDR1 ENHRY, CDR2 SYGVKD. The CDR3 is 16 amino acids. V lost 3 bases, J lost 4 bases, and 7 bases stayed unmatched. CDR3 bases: TGTGCCATCAGTGAATTTGGGACTAGGGGCACCGGGGAGCTGTTTTTT. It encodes CAISEFGTRGTGELFF.

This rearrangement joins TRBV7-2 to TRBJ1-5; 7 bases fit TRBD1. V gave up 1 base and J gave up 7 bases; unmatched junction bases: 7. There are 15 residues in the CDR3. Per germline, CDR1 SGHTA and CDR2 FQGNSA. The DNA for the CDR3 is TGTGCCAGCAGCTTAGGGTCAGGGGGGAGACAGCCCCAGCATTTT. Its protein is CASSLGSGGRQPQHF.

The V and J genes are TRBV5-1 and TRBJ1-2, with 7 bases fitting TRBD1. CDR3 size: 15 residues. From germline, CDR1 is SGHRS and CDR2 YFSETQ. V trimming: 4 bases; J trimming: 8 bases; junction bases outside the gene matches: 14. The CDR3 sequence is CASSVDRVDLSGYTF. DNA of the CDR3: TGCGCCAGCAGCGTTGACAGGGTAGACTTGAGCGGCTACACCTTC.

The CDR3 DNA reads TGTGCCAGCAACAGCCATAATTCACCCCTCCACTTT. It specifies CASNSHNSPLHF. The chain links TRBV28 to TRBJ1-6; D not resolved. V shed 7 bases and J shed 5 bases, with 6 bases lying between them. CDR3 length equals 12 residues. From germline, CDR1 is MDHEN and CDR2 SYDVKM.

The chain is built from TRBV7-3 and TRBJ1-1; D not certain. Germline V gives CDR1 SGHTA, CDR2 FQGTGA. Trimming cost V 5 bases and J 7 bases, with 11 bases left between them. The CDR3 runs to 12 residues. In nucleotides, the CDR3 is TGTGCCAGCAGCAACTTCCGGGGTGAAGCTTTCTTT. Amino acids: CASSNFRGEAFF.

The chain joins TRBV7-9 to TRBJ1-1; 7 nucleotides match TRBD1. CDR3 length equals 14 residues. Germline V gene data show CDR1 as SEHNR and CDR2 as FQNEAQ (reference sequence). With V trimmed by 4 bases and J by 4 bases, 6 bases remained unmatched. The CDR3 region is CASSSDRASTEAFF. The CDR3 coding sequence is TGTGCCAGCAGCTCTGACAGGGCGAGCACTGAAGCTTTCTTT.

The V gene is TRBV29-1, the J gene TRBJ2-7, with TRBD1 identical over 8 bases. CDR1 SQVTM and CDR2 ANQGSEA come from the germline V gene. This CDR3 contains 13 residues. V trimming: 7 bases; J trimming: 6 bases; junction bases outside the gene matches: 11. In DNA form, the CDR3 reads TGCAGCGGTGGTGGACAGGGTTCCGGCGAGCAGTACTTC. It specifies CSGGGQGSGEQYF.

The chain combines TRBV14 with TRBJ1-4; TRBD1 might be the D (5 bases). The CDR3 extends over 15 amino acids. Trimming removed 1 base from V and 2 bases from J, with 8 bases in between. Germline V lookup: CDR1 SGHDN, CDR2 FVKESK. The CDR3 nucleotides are TGTGCCAGCAGCCAAGCGGCAGGGACTAATGAAAAACTGTTTTTT. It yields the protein CASSQAAGTNEKLFF.

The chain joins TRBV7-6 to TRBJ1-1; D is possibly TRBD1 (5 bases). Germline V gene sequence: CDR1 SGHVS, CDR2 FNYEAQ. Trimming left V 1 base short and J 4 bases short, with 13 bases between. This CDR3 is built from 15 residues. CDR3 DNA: TGTGCCAGCAGCTTAGGTAGGCAGGGAGGCACTGAAGCTTTCTTT. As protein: CASSLGRQGGTEAFF.

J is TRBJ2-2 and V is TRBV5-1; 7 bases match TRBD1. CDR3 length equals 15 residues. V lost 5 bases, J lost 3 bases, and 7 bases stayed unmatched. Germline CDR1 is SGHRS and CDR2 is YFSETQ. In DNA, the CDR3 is TGCGCCAGCAGTGATCGGACAGGCGACACCGGGGAGCTGTTTTTT. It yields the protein CASSDRTGDTGELFF.

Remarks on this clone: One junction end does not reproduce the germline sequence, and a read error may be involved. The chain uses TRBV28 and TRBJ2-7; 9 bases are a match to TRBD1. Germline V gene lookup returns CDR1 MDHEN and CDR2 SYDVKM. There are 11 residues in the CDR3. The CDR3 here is CASSAWDREDF. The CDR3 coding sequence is TGTGCCAGCAGCGCATGGGACAGGGAAGACTTC.

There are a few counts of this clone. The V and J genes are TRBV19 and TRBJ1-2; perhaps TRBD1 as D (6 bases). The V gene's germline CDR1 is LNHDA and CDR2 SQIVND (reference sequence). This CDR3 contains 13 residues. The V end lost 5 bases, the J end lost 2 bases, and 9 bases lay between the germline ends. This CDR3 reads CASSLQGNYGYTF. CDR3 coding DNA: TGTGCCAGTAGTCTTCAGGGGAACTATGGCTACACCTTC.

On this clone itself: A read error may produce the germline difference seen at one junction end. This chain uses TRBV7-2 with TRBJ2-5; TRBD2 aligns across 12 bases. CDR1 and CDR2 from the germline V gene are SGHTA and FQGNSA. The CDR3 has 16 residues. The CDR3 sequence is CASSQRLAGVQQTQYF. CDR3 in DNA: TGTGCCAGCAGCCAAAGACTAGCGGGAGTCCAACAGACCCAGTACTTC.

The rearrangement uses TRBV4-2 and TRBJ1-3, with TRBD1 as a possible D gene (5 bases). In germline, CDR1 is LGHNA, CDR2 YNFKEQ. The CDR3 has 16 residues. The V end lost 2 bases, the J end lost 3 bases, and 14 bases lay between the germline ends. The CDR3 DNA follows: TGTGCCAGCAGCCAATTGGGTGGGGGGGATGGAAACACCATATATTTT. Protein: CASSQLGGGDGNTIYF.

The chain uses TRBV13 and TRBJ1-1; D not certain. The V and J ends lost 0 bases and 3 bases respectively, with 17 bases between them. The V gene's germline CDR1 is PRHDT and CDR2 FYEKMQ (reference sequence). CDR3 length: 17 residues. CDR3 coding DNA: TGTGCCAGCAGCTTAGGAATGTCGGGGAATTGGGACACTGAAGCTTTCTTT. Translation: CASSLGMSGNWDTEAFF. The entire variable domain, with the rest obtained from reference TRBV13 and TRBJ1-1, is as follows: AAGVIQSPRHLIKEKRETATLKCYPIPRHDTVYWYQQGPGQDPQFLISFYEKMQSDKGSIPDRFSAQQFSDYHSELNMSSLELGDSALYFCASSLGMSGNWDTEAFFGQGTRLTVV.

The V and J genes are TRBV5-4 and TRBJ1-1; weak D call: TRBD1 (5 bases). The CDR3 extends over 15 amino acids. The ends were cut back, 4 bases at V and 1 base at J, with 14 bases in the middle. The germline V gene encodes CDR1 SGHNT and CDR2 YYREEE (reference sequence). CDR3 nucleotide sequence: TGTGCCAGCAGCCGTACCATCGGGGGGAACACTGAAGCTTTCTTT. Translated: CASSRTIGGNTEAFF.

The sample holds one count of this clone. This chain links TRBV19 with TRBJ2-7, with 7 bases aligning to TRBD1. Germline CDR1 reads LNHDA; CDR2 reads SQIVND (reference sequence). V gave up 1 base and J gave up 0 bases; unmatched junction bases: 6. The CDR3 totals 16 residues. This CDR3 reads CASSIGAGTASYEQYF. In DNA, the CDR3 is TGTGCCAGTAGTATAGGGGCCGGGACAGCCTCCTACGAGCAGTACTTC. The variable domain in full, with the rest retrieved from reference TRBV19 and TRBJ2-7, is DGGITQSPKYLFRKEGQNVTLSCEQNLNHDAMYWYRQDPGQGLRLIYYSQIVNDFQKGDIAEGYSVSREKKESFPLTVTSAQKNPTAFYLCASSIGAGTASYEQYFGPGTRLTVT.

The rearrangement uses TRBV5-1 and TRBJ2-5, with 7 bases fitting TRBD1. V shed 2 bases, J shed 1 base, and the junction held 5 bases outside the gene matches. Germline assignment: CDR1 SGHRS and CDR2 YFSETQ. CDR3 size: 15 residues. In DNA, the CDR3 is TGCGCCAGCAGCTTATTGGGACAGCCCCAAGAGACCCAGTACTTC. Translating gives CASSLLGQPQETQYF.

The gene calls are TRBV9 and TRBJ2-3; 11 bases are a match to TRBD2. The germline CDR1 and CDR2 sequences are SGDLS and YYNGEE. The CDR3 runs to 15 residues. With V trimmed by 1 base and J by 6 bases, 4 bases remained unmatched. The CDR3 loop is CASSVKTSGADTQYF. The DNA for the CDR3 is TGTGCCAGCAGCGTAAAGACTAGCGGGGCCGATACGCAGTATTTT.

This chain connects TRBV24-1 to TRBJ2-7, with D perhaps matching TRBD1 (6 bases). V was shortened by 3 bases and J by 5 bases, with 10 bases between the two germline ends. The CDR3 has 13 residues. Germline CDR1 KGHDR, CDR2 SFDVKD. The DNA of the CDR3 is TGTGCCACCAGTGATCCCCCAGGGGACGAGCAGTACTTC. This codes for CATSDPPGDEQYF.

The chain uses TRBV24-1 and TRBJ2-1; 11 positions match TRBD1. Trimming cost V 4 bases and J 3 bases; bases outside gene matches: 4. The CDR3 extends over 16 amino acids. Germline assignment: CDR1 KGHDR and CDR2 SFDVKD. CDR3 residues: CATSDKDRGLYNEQFF. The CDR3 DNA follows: TGTGCCACCAGTGACAAGGACAGGGGGCTCTACAATGAGCAGTTCTTC.

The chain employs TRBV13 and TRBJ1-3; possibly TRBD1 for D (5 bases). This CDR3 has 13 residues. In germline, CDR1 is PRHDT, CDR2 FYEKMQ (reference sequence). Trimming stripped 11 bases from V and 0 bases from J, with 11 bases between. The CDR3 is CAGGTASGNTIYF. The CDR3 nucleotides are TGTGCCGGAGGGACTGCCTCTGGAAACACCATATATTTT.

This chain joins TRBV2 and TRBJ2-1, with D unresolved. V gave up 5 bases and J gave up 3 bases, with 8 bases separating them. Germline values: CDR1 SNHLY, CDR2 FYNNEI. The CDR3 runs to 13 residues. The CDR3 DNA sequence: TGTGCCAGCAGTCCCGGTGTCTACAATGAGCAGTTCTTC. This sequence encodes CASSPGVYNEQFF.

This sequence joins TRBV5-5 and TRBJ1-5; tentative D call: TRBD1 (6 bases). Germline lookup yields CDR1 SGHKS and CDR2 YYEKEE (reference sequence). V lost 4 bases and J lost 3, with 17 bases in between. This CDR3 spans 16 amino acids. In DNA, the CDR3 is TGTGCCAGCAGCGCTAGTGGGGGGGCGAACAATCAGCCCCAGCATTTT. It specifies CASSASGGANNQPQHF.

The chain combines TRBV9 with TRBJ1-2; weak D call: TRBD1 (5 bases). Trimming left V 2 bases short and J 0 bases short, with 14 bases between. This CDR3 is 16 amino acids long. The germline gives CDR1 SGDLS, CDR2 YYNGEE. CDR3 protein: CASSVDPGNSNYGYTF. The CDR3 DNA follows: TGTGCCAGCAGCGTCGATCCAGGGAACTCTAACTATGGCTACACCTTC.

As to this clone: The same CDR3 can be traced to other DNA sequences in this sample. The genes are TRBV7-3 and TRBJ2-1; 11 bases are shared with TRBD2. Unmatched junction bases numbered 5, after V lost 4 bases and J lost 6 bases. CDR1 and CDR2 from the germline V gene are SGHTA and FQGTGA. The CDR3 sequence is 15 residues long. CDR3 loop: CASSSLAGGPNEQFF. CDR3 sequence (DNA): TGTGCCAGCAGCTCCCTAGCGGGGGGACCCAATGAGCAGTTCTTC.

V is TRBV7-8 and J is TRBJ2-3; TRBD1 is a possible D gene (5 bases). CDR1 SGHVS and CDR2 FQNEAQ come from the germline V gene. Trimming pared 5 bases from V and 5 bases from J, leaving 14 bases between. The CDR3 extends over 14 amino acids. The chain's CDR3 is CASSLTVGQDTQYF. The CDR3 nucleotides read TGTGCCAGCAGCCTGACTGTCGGACAAGATACGCAGTATTTT.

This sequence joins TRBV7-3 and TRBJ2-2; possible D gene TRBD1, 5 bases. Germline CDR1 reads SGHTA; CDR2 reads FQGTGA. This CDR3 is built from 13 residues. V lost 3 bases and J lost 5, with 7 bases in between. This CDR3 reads CASSFQGTGELFF. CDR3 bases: TGTGCCAGCAGCTTCCAGGGTACCGGGGAGCTGTTTTTT.

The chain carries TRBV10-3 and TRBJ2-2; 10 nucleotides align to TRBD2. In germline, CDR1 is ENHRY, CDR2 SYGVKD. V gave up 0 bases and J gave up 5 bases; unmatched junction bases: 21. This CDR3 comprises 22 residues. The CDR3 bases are TGTGCCATCAGTGAGTCGTTGCAAGGAGGTAGAAGCGGGAGGGCGAGGACCGGGGAGCTGTTTTTT. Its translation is CAISESLQGGRSGRARTGELFF.